This T cell receptor (beta chain) was identified in a study of cytomegalovirus exposure and HLA in healthy donors. Study results and caveats: Immune exposure information available was restricted to CMV serostatus.

The V and J ends lost 5 bases and 0 bases respectively, with 14 bases between them. Germline V gene sequence: CDR1 SEHNR, CDR2 FQNEAQ (reference sequence). The length of the CDR3 is 16 residues. This PCR relied on a set of 60 Vbeta primers and 13 Jbeta primers. Data came from immunoSEQ multiplex PCR; TCRdb stores just in-frame clones and leaves some out. In total, the table holds 200,000 to 250,000 clones. Remarks on this clone: Its specificity is not known.

The receptor was isolated from a woman aged 25 to 39 in good health and CMV-seropositive. The V gene is TRBV7-9, the J gene TRBJ1-3; D not certain. The sequenced material came from PBMCs. The CDR3, as DNA: TGTGCCAGCAGCCCAAGCGGCCCATCCTCTGGAAACACCATATATTTT. Its protein product is CASSPSGPSSGNTIYF. Full variable domain (outside the CDR3, taken from reference TRBV7-9 and TRBJ1-3): DTGVSQNPRHKITKRGQNVTFRCDPISEHNRLYWYRQTLGQGPEFLTYFQNEAQLEKSRLLSDRFSAERPKGSFSTLEIQRTEQGDSAMYLCASSPSGPSSGNTIYFGEGSWLTVV.